Below, one T cell receptor beta chain is given with its context. This clone has only a few counts. What antigen it recognizes has not been identified. There are no base qualities to consult, and no much larger clone falls within one base. The data are from a study of TIL therapy for anti-PD-1-resistant metastatic lung cancer (dated by TCRdb to 2020 to 2022). The study in broad terms: Tumors were harvested before any PD-1/PD-L1 blockade; patients then received nivolumab, and those progressing received lymphodepletion, expanded TIL infusion and IL-2. Enrolled patients had a median age of around 50 years (range about 38-85) and a median tumor PD-L1 proportion score of less than 7%. The cohort was composed predominantly of lung adenocarcinoma, with a few EGFR-mutant and two ALK-rearranged tumors included, and half of patients were identified as current or former smokers. Across the cohort, whole-exome sequencing showed a median non-synonymous tumor mutation burden of around 1.4 mutations per megabase. T cell receptor beta sequencing of tumor and peripheral blood was used to follow clonotypes across the tumor, the expanded TIL product and serial blood samples. Study-wide conclusions, independent of this receptor: The study protocol defined all tumor marker inferences as exploratory. The baseline peripheral repertoire was partially replaced by infused TIL clonotypes, which then decayed over months, and no apparent association between persistence and response was found. Generalizability was limited because the cohort was highly selected, with more treatment-naive, never-smoker and oncogene-addicted patients included than is typical.

Explained via the paper, the time point label denotes: pre-treatment sample, taken before nivolumab and TIL therapy. Adults with stage 4 NSCLC were enrolled in a dual-center phase I trial from late 2017 to January 2020. The samples were drawn from an open-label, single-arm phase I trial testing tumor-infiltrating lymphocyte therapy combined with nivolumab in advanced non-small cell lung cancer. Blood mononuclear cells from EDTA tubes were isolated by Ficoll gradient, snap-frozen as pellets, and DNA was extracted with a Qiagen mini-prep kit. TCR beta CDR3 regions were amplified from genomic DNA with the immunoSEQ v3 hsTCRB kit using bias-controlled multiplex PCR. An Illumina NextSeq 500 was used to sequence the TCR libraries, reaching some 2 million read pairs at survey level or roughly 4.5-6 million at deep level. Per the original workflow: V, D and J genes were assigned, non-productive sequences were removed, and clonality was reported by immunoSEQ Analyzer software. To compare repertoires between infused TIL and blood, productive Simpson clonality was used along with the Morisita overlap index of productive TRB rearrangements. The absolute count of a clonotype in blood was estimated by multiplying the lymphocyte count by the CD3+ fraction and by the productive frequency of the clone. Sourced from immuneACCESS, this table was stored by TCRdb with only in-frame sequences that have V and J called. A share of the clones is absent; for the studies checked, an unresolved V gene accounts for under half, and the remainder has no known explanation. Clone size and V and J calls were adopted from that table, with D and trimming inferred from the DNA. This sample has 20,000 to 25,000 clones in its table, and about 70% of those were observed once. The ten largest clones add up to about 2% of the sample.

Including cysteine and phenylalanine, the CDR3 has 16 amino acids. The entry retains the CDR3 DNA only, 48 bases that are in frame from base 1. Recombination joined TRBV21-1 with TRBJ1-5. TRBV21-1 is given as a pseudogene. The material was blood, obtained at baseline. This clonotype was sampled from a person between 30 and 79 years old with non-small cell lung cancer. The CDR3 region: CASSTHGCQTNQPQHF. The nucleotide sequence is TGTGCCAGCAGCACTCACGGTTGTCAGACGAATCAGCCCCAGCATTTT.